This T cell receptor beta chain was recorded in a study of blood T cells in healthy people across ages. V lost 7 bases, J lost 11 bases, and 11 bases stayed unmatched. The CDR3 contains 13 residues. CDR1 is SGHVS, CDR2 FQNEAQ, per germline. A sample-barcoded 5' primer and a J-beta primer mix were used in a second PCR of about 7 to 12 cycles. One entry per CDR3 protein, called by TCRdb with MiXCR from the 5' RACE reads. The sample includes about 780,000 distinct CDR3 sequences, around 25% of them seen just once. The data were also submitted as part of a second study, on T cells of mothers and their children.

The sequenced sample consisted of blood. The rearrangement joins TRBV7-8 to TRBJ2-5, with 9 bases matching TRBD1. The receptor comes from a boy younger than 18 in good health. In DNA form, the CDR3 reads TGTGCCAGCAACACCGAGCCTGGGACAGGGCAGTACTTC. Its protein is CASNTEPGTGQYF.